These 26 T cell receptor beta chains were sequenced from one sample in a study of cytomegalovirus exposure and HLA in healthy donors. Profiled with immunoSEQ multiplex PCR; TCRdb holds only in-frame clones, not every one. The table has about 150,000 clones, 85% to 90% seen once. Sequencing used PBMCs. These receptors were collected from a woman aged 18 to 35 in good health and CMV-seropositive.

This clone showed up just once. The rearrangement joins TRBV6-1 to TRBJ1-1; D is uncertain. Germline CDR1 MNHNS, CDR2 SASEGT. The V gene lost 5 bases and the J gene lost 4 bases, with 5 bases spanning the gap. The CDR3 is 11 residues long. DNA for the CDR3: TGTGCCAGCAGTATAGTCACTGAAGCTTTCTTT. Its translation is CASSIVTEAFF.

This chain uses TRBV5-1 with TRBJ2-3, with 7 nucleotides matching TRBD1. This CDR3 spans 16 amino acids. Germline V gene sequence: CDR1 SGHRS, CDR2 YFSETQ. The V gene end was trimmed by 4 bases and the J gene end by 2 bases; junction bases not matched to a gene: 10. The CDR3: CASSTQTGAYTDTQYF. Written as DNA, the CDR3 is TGCGCCAGCAGCACACAAACAGGGGCGTACACAGATACGCAGTATTTT.

This chain connects TRBV4-3 to TRBJ2-2; possible D gene TRBD2, 7 bases. Germline V lookup: CDR1 LGHNA, CDR2 YSLEER. Trimming cost V 3 bases and J 5 bases, with 10 bases left between them. The CDR3 has 14 residues. The DNA for the CDR3 is TGCGCCAGCAGCCAGGGGGGGCTGACCGGGGAGCTGTTTTTT. Translating gives CASSQGGLTGELFF.

V and J are TRBV9 and TRBJ2-1; D is unresolved. Trimming took 3 bases from V and 2 from J, leaving 9 bases between them. The CDR3 is 14 residues long. In germline, CDR1 is SGDLS, CDR2 YYNGEE. This CDR3 reads CASSASGTYNEQFF. For the CDR3, the DNA is TGTGCCAGCAGCGCGTCGGGTACCTACAATGAGCAGTTCTTC.

V gene TRBV18 combines with J gene TRBJ2-7, with 10 bases that match TRBD1. This CDR3 is built from 14 residues. With 7 bases clipped from V and 6 bases from J, the junction kept 9 bases outside the gene matches. CDR1 and CDR2 (germline): KGHSH, LQKENI. CDR3 in amino acids: CASCGQGDWCEQYF. In DNA, the CDR3 is TGTGCCAGCTGCGGACAGGGGGATTGGTGCGAGCAGTACTTC.

The chain combines TRBV5-6 with TRBJ1-1; 8 bases line up with TRBD1. V shed 2 bases, J shed 1 base, and the junction held 1 base outside the gene matches. This CDR3 has 14 amino acids. The germline V gene has CDR1 SGHDT and CDR2 YYEEEE. As DNA, the CDR3 is TGTGCCAGCAGCTTCGGACAGGGGAACACTGAAGCTTTCTTT. This gives the protein CASSFGQGNTEAFF.

This rearrangement joins TRBV7-2 to TRBJ1-5, with TRBD1 matching 8 bases. V dropped 5 bases and J dropped 5; count of bases not matched to a gene: 11. Germline lookup yields CDR1 SGHTA and CDR2 FQGNSA. This CDR3 contains 16 residues. The CDR3 coding sequence is TGTGCCAGCAGCACCAGGACAGGGTACTCTTATCAGCCCCAGCATTTT. It yields the protein CASSTRTGYSYQPQHF.

The V gene is TRBV10-3, the J gene TRBJ2-7; 10 nucleotides align to TRBD2. The CDR3 length is 16 residues. V lost 0 bases, J lost 3 bases, and 5 bases stayed unmatched. Germline CDR1 ENHRY, CDR2 SYGVKD. The CDR3 here is CAISESSGRPNYEQYF. The CDR3 nucleotides are TGTGCCATCAGTGAGTCTAGCGGGAGGCCTAACTACGAGCAGTACTTC.

The chain employs TRBV15 and TRBJ1-5; D is possibly TRBD1 (6 bases). Germline loops: CDR1 LNHNV, CDR2 YYDKDF (reference sequence). This CDR3 region has 16 residues. V lost 0 bases and J 5 bases, leaving 14 bases between the germline ends. The CDR3 region has the DNA TGTGCCACCAGCAGAGATCTATTGGGGGCTTATCAGCCCCAGCATTTT. This codes for CATSRDLLGAYQPQHF. Together with reference TRBV15 and TRBJ1-5, the CDR3 gives the full variable domain: DAMVIQNPRYQVTQFGKPVTLSCSQTLNHNVMYWYQQKSSQAPKLLFHYYDKDFNNEADTPDNFQSRRPNTSFCFLDIRSPGLGDTAMYLCATSRDLLGAYQPQHFGDGTRLSIL.

V gene TRBV7-8 combines with J gene TRBJ1-2, with a weak D call TRBD1 (5 bases). The CDR3 covers 13 residues. Trimming took 1 base from V and 2 from J, leaving 5 bases between them. Germline CDR1 and CDR2: SGHVS and FQNEAQ. As DNA, the CDR3 is TGTGCCAGCAGCTTAGGACAGAACTATGGCTACACCTTC. Its translation is CASSLGQNYGYTF.

The V gene is TRBV11-2, the J gene TRBJ2-7; D may be TRBD1 (6 bases). Trimming removed 5 bases at V and 2 bases at J, with 16 bases between. The CDR3 has 15 amino acids. Germline CDR1 reads SGHAT; CDR2 reads FQNNGV. The CDR3 nucleotides read TGTGCCAGCAGCCACATTACAGGGATCCCCTACGAGCAGTACTTC. Its protein product is CASSHITGIPYEQYF.

The chain couples TRBV5-1 to TRBJ2-1, with TRBD1 identical over 10 bases. The CDR3 runs to 16 residues. Germline V gene lookup returns CDR1 SGHRS and CDR2 YFSETQ. The ends lost 5 bases at V and 5 bases at J; junction bases unmatched: 10. CDR3 in amino acids: CASSPRTGGMNNEQFF. The CDR3 DNA reads as TGCGCCAGCAGTCCGAGGACAGGGGGGATGAACAATGAGCAGTTCTTC.

This chain connects TRBV11-3 to TRBJ2-3; a weak D match, TRBD1 (5 bases). Per germline, CDR1 SGHNT and CDR2 YENEEA. V gave up 5 bases and J gave up 6 bases, with 15 bases separating them. The CDR3 spans 14 residues. CDR3 loop: CASSEIRGGDTQYF. The CDR3 DNA reads as TGTGCCAGCAGCGAAATTAGGGGTGGGGATACGCAGTATTTT.

The V call is TRBV27, the J call TRBJ1-1, with 9 bases aligning to TRBD1. CDR1 MNHEY and CDR2 SMNVEV come from the germline V gene (reference sequence). Losses at the gene ends were 9 bases for V and 1 base for J; bases not matched to a gene: 12. This CDR3 comprises 16 residues. Here the CDR3 reads CARNTGTGRGNTEAFF. The CDR3 nucleotides read TGTGCCAGAAATACCGGGACAGGGCGTGGGAACACTGAAGCTTTCTTT.

The chain links TRBV19 to TRBJ1-1; D is unclear. V lost 5 bases to trimming and J lost 0 bases, with 7 bases between them. CDR1 and CDR2 from the germline V gene are LNHDA and SQIVND (reference sequence). This CDR3 is 13 amino acids long. CDR3: CASSAYLNTEAFF. The CDR3 DNA sequence: TGTGCCAGTAGTGCCTACTTGAACACTGAAGCTTTCTTT.

This chain joins TRBV5-1 and TRBJ2-7; D is possibly TRBD1 (5 bases). V gave up 4 bases and J gave up 3 bases, with 8 bases separating them. The germline V gene has CDR1 SGHRS and CDR2 YFSETQ. This CDR3 is built from 12 residues. The CDR3 DNA sequence: TGCGCCAGCAGCAGCGACAGCTACGAGCAGTACTTC. Translated, it gives CASSSDSYEQYF. Complete variable domain (other parts from reference TRBV5-1 and TRBJ2-7): KAGVTQTPRYLIKTRGQQVTLSCSPISGHRSVSWYQQTPGQGLQFLFEYFSETQRNKGNFPGRFSGRQFSNSRSEMNVSTLELGDSALYLCASSSDSYEQYFGPGTRLTVT.

This rearrangement joins TRBV6-6 to TRBJ2-7; 8 nucleotides line up with TRBD1. CDR3 length: 15 residues. Germline V lookup: CDR1 MNHNY, CDR2 SVGAGI (reference sequence). Losses at the gene ends were 2 bases for V and 4 bases for J; bases not matched to a gene: 7. CDR3 in amino acids: CASSYGYRGSYEQYF. CDR3 coding DNA: TGTGCCAGCAGTTACGGGTACAGGGGGAGTTACGAGCAGTACTTC.

This clone has just a few counts. The gene calls are TRBV27 and TRBJ2-1; TRBD2 might be the D (6 bases). Germline lookup yields CDR1 MNHEY and CDR2 SMNVEV (reference sequence). Trimming removed 6 bases at V and 15 bases at J, with 15 bases between. The CDR3 loop spans 11 amino acids. CDR3 amino acids: CASRHGGMAFF. Written as DNA, the CDR3 is TGTGCCAGCAGACATGGCGGGATGGCGTTCTTC.

The count of this clone is one. The CDR3 sequence is CASSKASRGDEQYF. Written as DNA, the CDR3 is TGTGCCAGCAGCAAAGCGAGTCGGGGGGACGAGCAGTACTTC. The rearrangement joins TRBV21-1 to TRBJ2-7; TRBD2, the table's D call, lacks a check against the DNA. TRBV21-1 counts as a pseudogene. This CDR3 region has 14 residues.

The chain combines TRBV4-2 with TRBJ2-5; the D gene is possibly TRBD2 (6 bases). The germline V gene has CDR1 LGHNA and CDR2 YNFKEQ. Trimming stripped 1 base from V and 5 bases from J, with 17 bases between. The CDR3 loop spans 16 amino acids. The CDR3 DNA is TGTGCCAGCAGCCAAGTCGGGGATAGCGGCCTCGAGACCCAGTACTTC. This gives the protein CASSQVGDSGLETQYF.

The chain joins TRBV27 to TRBJ2-1, with D perhaps matching TRBD2 (5 bases). In germline, CDR1 is MNHEY, CDR2 SMNVEV (reference sequence). There are 15 residues in the CDR3. V was pared by 1 base and J by 8 bases, with 15 bases between. DNA for the CDR3: TGTGCCAGCAGTTTATGGTCCGGGAATAGCGATGAGCAGTTCTTC. Amino acids: CASSLWSGNSDEQFF.

The chain links TRBV6-1 to TRBJ2-1; 9 bases match TRBD2. Trimming at V came to 6 bases and at J to 2 bases, leaving 2 bases not matched to a gene. The CDR3 contains 14 residues. Germline V lookup: CDR1 MNHNS, CDR2 SASEGT. CDR3 DNA sequence: TGTGCCAGCAGGCGGGAGGGACCCTACAATGAGCAGTTCTTC. Translating gives CASRREGPYNEQFF.

Only a few counts were recorded for this clone. The V gene is TRBV28, the J gene TRBJ1-2; no reliable D call. CDR1 and CDR2 from the germline V gene are MDHEN and SYDVKM. Trimming stripped 6 bases from V and 8 bases from J, with 13 bases between. This CDR3 region has 12 residues. The CDR3 coding sequence is TGTGCCAGCAGGGGCGGGCCAGAAGGCTACACCTTC. Its translation is CASRGGPEGYTF.

This clone has a handful of counts. The chain combines TRBV19 with TRBJ1-5; 8 nucleotides agree with TRBD1. The CDR3 contains 15 residues. The germline V gene has CDR1 LNHDA and CDR2 SQIVND (reference sequence). V lost 5 bases and J lost 2; bases outside the gene matches: 5. CDR3 bases: TGTGCCAGTAGTGGGGGACAGGCTCGCAATCAGCCCCAGCATTTT. As protein: CASSGGQARNQPQHF.

V and J are TRBV10-3 and TRBJ2-2, with D possibly matching TRBD1 (6 bases). The CDR3 consists of 14 residues. Germline CDR1 and CDR2: ENHRY and SYGVKD. With 3 bases removed from V and 2 bases from J, the gap between germline ends came to 7 bases. CDR3 sequence reads: CAISEGGNTGELFF. The DNA for the CDR3 is TGTGCCATCAGTGAAGGGGGTAACACCGGGGAGCTGTTTTTT.

The V gene is TRBV2, the J gene TRBJ1-5, with a weak D call TRBD1 (5 bases). The germline CDR1 and CDR2 sequences are SNHLY and FYNNEI. V gave up 4 bases and J gave up 2 bases, with 9 bases separating them. CDR3 length: 14 amino acids. The CDR3 sequence: CASSGSGGNQPQHF. The CDR3 region has the DNA TGTGCCAGCAGTGGGTCGGGGGGCAATCAGCCCCAGCATTTT. The variable domain in full, with the rest retrieved from reference TRBV2 and TRBJ1-5, is EPEVTQTPSHQVTQMGQEVILRCVPISNHLYFYWYRQILGQKVEFLVSFYNNEISEKSEIFDDQFSVERPDGSNFTLKIRSTKLEDSAMYFCASSGSGGNQPQHFGDGTRLSIL.